This entry lists 21 T cell receptor beta chains sequenced from one sample in a study of blood T cell repertoires in COVID-19. Repertoires were generated with immunoSEQ multiplex PCR, while TCRdb's copy carries only in-frame clones and drops some. The data hold over 100,000 clones, with around 80% observed a single time. Sample: peripheral blood. The receptor source for this set is a human donor in a cohort sampled during active or convalescent COVID-19.

The V and J genes are TRBV2 and TRBJ2-7; maybe TRBD1 (6 bases). The germline V gene encodes CDR1 SNHLY and CDR2 FYNNEI. The CDR3 runs 14 residues. The ends were cut back, 2 bases at V and 3 bases at J, with 11 bases in the middle. In DNA form, the CDR3 reads TGTGCCAGCAGTGAACAGGGGATTAACTACGAGCAGTACTTC. This encodes CASSEQGINYEQYF.

The table lists this clone with a few counts. The rearrangement links TRBV7-6 to TRBJ1-2; TRBD1 aligns across 7 bases. The length of the CDR3 is 15 residues. With V trimmed by 3 bases and J by 4 bases, 8 bases remained unmatched. Per germline, CDR1 SGHVS and CDR2 FNYEAQ. CDR3 coding DNA: TGTGCCAGCAGCTTGGAGGGGGCGCCCCTCTATGGCTACACCTTC. Its protein product is CASSLEGAPLYGYTF.

V is TRBV10-2 and J is TRBJ1-3, with 7 bases fitting TRBD1. The CDR3 covers 15 residues. V shed 7 bases and J 0 bases; nucleotides not matched to a gene: 6. The germline CDR1 and CDR2 sequences are WSHSY and SAAADI. As DNA, the CDR3 is TGCGCCAGCACTCCTCGGGACAGCTCTGGAAACACCATATATTTT. Translating it yields CASTPRDSSGNTIYF.

The V gene is TRBV28, the J gene TRBJ2-5, with 10 bases matching TRBD2. V trimming: 3 bases; J trimming: 2 bases; junction bases outside the gene matches: 6. The CDR3 sequence is 16 residues long. The V gene's germline CDR1 is MDHEN and CDR2 SYDVKM. The CDR3 sequence: CASSFWLAGVQETQYF. The DNA for the CDR3 is TGTGCCAGCAGTTTTTGGCTAGCGGGAGTGCAAGAGACCCAGTACTTC.

This rearrangement joins TRBV7-9 to TRBJ1-3; D is ambiguous. With 5 bases removed from V and 2 bases from J, the gap between germline ends came to 13 bases. Looked up from germline, CDR1 is SEHNR and CDR2 is FQNEAQ (reference sequence). CDR3 size: 15 residues. As DNA, the CDR3 is TGTGCCAGCAGCGTGCTTGCGGCTCCTGGAAACACCATATATTTT. This encodes CASSVLAAPGNTIYF. The full variable domain, rest sourced from reference TRBV7-9 and TRBJ1-3, is DTGVSQNPRHKITKRGQNVTFRCDPISEHNRLYWYRQTLGQGPEFLTYFQNEAQLEKSRLLSDRFSAERPKGSFSTLEIQRTEQGDSAMYLCASSVLAAPGNTIYFGEGSWLTVV.

The chain links TRBV5-8 to TRBJ1-4; D is undetermined. CDR1 is SGHTS, CDR2 YDEGEE, per germline. V was clipped by 5 bases and J by 2 bases, with 10 bases between them. The CDR3 runs 14 residues. The CDR3 sequence is CASSRKATNEKLFF. The CDR3 bases are TGTGCCAGCAGTCGCAAAGCCACTAATGAAAAACTGTTTTTT.

The chain employs TRBV27 and TRBJ2-2; possible D gene TRBD2, 5 bases. The CDR3 runs 15 residues. V lost 6 bases and J lost 3, with 14 bases in between. Germline-derived CDR1 and CDR2 are MNHEY and SMNVEV (reference sequence). CDR3 bases: TGTGCCAGCAGCCTTCTTTTGGGAGACACCGGGGAGCTGTTTTTT. Encoded protein: CASSLLLGDTGELFF.

The V gene is TRBV5-5, the J gene TRBJ1-1; D is ambiguous. V lost 3 bases and J lost 6, with 9 bases in between. The CDR3 has 12 residues. Germline CDR1 and CDR2: SGHKS and YYEKEE (reference sequence). CDR3 in amino acids: CASSYIGSEAFF. CDR3 sequence (DNA): TGTGCCAGCAGCTATATCGGGTCTGAAGCTTTCTTT.

This clone occurred once. V gene TRBV7-3 combines with J gene TRBJ2-2, with 12 bases matching TRBD2. This CDR3 region has 14 residues. In germline, CDR1 is SGHTA, CDR2 FQGTGA. J gave up 6 bases and V 6 bases, and 2 bases lay outside the gene matches. The CDR3 DNA reads as TGTGCCAGCAGGACTAGCGGGGGATCCGGGGAGCTGTTTTTT. Amino acids: CASRTSGGSGELFF.

This chain joins TRBV7-2 and TRBJ1-1; 11 bases match TRBD1. V lost 5 bases, J lost 3 bases, and 8 bases stayed unmatched. This CDR3 comprises 16 residues. Germline-derived CDR1 and CDR2 are SGHTA and FQGNSA. The CDR3 region is CASSPPGQGEYTEAFF. The CDR3 region has the DNA TGTGCCAGCAGCCCGCCGGGACAGGGGGAGTACACTGAAGCTTTCTTT.

This clone was seen at least ten times. This chain links TRBV30 with TRBJ2-7; 7 bases line up with TRBD1. J lost 6 bases, V lost 3 bases, and 2 bases had no gene match. The CDR3 sequence is 11 residues long. Germline V gene lookup returns CDR1 GTSNPN and CDR2 SVGIG (reference sequence). The CDR3 DNA follows: TGTGCCTGGAGCCCAGGGGGCGAGCAGTACTTC. Translated, it gives CAWSPGGEQYF.

J is TRBJ1-2 and V is TRBV2, with D possibly being TRBD1 (6 bases). The length of the CDR3 is 13 residues. The germline V gene encodes CDR1 SNHLY and CDR2 FYNNEI. V was pared by 7 bases and J by 7 bases, with 16 bases between. As DNA, the CDR3 is TGTGCCAGCACGTTGAGGACAGCGTTTGGCTACACCTTC. Translating it yields CASTLRTAFGYTF.

The chain links TRBV3-1 (or the pseudogene TRBV3-2) to TRBJ2-7, with D possibly matching TRBD2 (5 bases). From germline, CDR1 is LGHDT and CDR2 YNNKEL (reference sequence). The CDR3 covers 13 residues. The V end lost 3 bases, the J end lost 7 bases, and 13 bases lay between the germline ends. The CDR3 here is CASSHSLTGEQYF. CDR3 DNA sequence: TGTGCCAGCAGCCATAGCCTAACGGGGGAGCAGTACTTC.

The rearrangement links TRBV9 to TRBJ2-1; 15 positions match TRBD2. Germline CDR1 reads SGDLS; CDR2 reads YYNGEE. After removal of 3 bases from V and 7 bases from J, the junction contained 2 bases not matched to a gene. There are 15 residues in the CDR3. CDR3 loop: CASSGTSGGVNEQFF. The CDR3, as DNA: TGTGCCAGCAGCGGGACTAGCGGGGGGGTGAATGAGCAGTTCTTC.

The chain joins TRBV28 to TRBJ1-4; D is perhaps TRBD1 (6 bases). V was cut by 3 bases and J by 7 bases, with 9 bases left in between. There are 13 residues in the CDR3. The germline V gene encodes CDR1 MDHEN and CDR2 SYDVKM. The CDR3 protein is CASSFPRGEKLFF. The CDR3 DNA follows: TGTGCCAGCAGTTTTCCCAGGGGTGAAAAACTGTTTTTT.

V is TRBV7-9 and J is TRBJ1-1, with 9 nucleotides matching TRBD1. CDR1 is SEHNR and CDR2 is FQNEAQ in the germline V gene (reference sequence). There are 16 residues in the CDR3. The V segment lost 3 bases and the J segment 6 bases; nucleotides outside the gene matches: 11. This CDR3 reads CASSFSSGTGRPEAFF. CDR3 nucleotides: TGTGCCAGCAGCTTTTCATCCGGGACAGGGCGCCCTGAAGCTTTCTTT.

Only a few counts were recorded for this clone. The chain uses TRBV9 and TRBJ2-2, with D tentatively TRBD1 (7 bases). This CDR3 spans 16 amino acids. Germline-derived CDR1 and CDR2 are SGDLS and YYNGEE. Trimming removed 0 bases from V and 4 bases from J, with 13 bases in between. CDR3 amino acids: CASSVGNRGGTGELFF. DNA of the CDR3: TGTGCCAGCAGCGTAGGGAACAGGGGAGGCACCGGGGAGCTGTTTTTT.

The rearrangement links TRBV6-6 to TRBJ1-2, with D possibly matching TRBD1 (5 bases). Per the germline V gene, CDR1 is MNHNY and CDR2 is SVGAGI (reference sequence). This CDR3 is built from 11 residues. V lost 8 bases to trimming and J lost 2 bases, with 6 bases between them. The CDR3 sequence: CASRGNYGYTF. CDR3 nucleotides: TGTGCCAGCCGGGGGAACTATGGCTACACCTTC.

This clone occurred a few times. V and J are TRBV5-4 and TRBJ1-2; D uncertain. Germline-derived CDR1 and CDR2 are SGHNT and YYREEE (reference sequence). Trimming left V 3 bases short and J 7 bases short, with 16 bases between. The CDR3 sequence is 14 residues long. The DNA for the CDR3 is TGTGCCAGCAGCTCTCCCGACTTTCGTGGTGGCTACACCTTC. This translates into CASSSPDFRGGYTF.

The chain is built from TRBV6-5 and TRBJ2-2, with 7 bases aligning to TRBD2. Unmatched junction bases numbered 5, after V lost 3 bases and J lost 4 bases. The germline V gene has CDR1 MNHEY and CDR2 SVGAGI. The CDR3 contains 15 residues. The CDR3 DNA is TGTGCCAGCAGTTATCTAGCGGTGGTCACCGGGGAGCTGTTTTTT. It encodes CASSYLAVVTGELFF.

The chain has TRBV27 and TRBJ2-7; D gene uncertain. The V and J ends lost 3 bases and 3 bases respectively, with 9 bases between them. The CDR3 spans 13 residues. The V gene's germline CDR1 is MNHEY and CDR2 SMNVEV (reference sequence). CDR3 amino acids: CASSLGSNYEQYF. CDR3 DNA: TGTGCCAGCAGTTTGGGCAGCAACTACGAGCAGTACTTC.